A selection of T cell receptor beta chains follows, all from one sample in a study of cytomegalovirus exposure and HLA in healthy donors. Clones were read by immunoSEQ multiplex PCR, and TCRdb kept only the in-frame ones, dropping some. The sample has roughly 75,000 clones, and its top ten clones hold 0.83%. Specimen: PBMCs. Receptor source: a boy aged 5-17 years in good health and CMV-seronegative. The CDR3 runs from the conserved cysteine through the conserved F or W. Fields, in order: D gene, J gene, V gene, CDR3 protein, CDR3 DNA. D genes are given only for firm matches.

d_call: TRBD1
j_call: TRBJ1-1
v_call: TRBV4-2
cdr3_aa: CASTTGENTEAFF
cdr3_nt: TGTGCCAGCACGACAGGGGAGAACACTGAAGCTTTCTTT

d_call: -
j_call: TRBJ1-1
v_call: TRBV6-6
cdr3_aa: CASSPTGNTEAFF
cdr3_nt: TGTGCCAGCAGCCCGACAGGGAACACTGAAGCTTTCTTT

d_call: TRBD2
j_call: TRBJ2-2
v_call: TRBV5-4
cdr3_aa: CASSDRAGGAGELFF
cdr3_nt: TGTGCCAGCAGCGACCGGGCCGGGGGGGCCGGGGAGCTGTTTTTT

d_call: -
j_call: TRBJ2-3
v_call: TRBV7-9
cdr3_aa: CASRSRGPDTQYF
cdr3_nt: TGTGCCAGCAGGTCAAGGGGCCCAGATACGCAGTATTTT

d_call: TRBD1
j_call: TRBJ1-1
v_call: TRBV5-1
cdr3_aa: CASSFGDRVRTEAFF
cdr3_nt: TGCGCCAGCAGCTTCGGGGACAGGGTGAGGACTGAAGCTTTCTTT

d_call: -
j_call: TRBJ2-1
v_call: TRBV6-5
cdr3_aa: CASRERPSSYNEQFF
cdr3_nt: TGTGCCAGCCGAGAGCGGCCGAGCTCCTACAATGAGCAGTTCTTC

d_call: TRBD1
j_call: TRBJ1-2
v_call: TRBV10-3
cdr3_aa: CAIIANPGQIYGYTF
cdr3_nt: TGTGCCATCATTGCCAACCCGGGACAGATTTATGGCTACACCTTC

d_call: -
j_call: TRBJ2-2
v_call: TRBV9
cdr3_aa: CASSLGGETGELFF
cdr3_nt: TGTGCCAGCAGTCTAGGTGGTGAAACCGGGGAGCTGTTTTTT

d_call: -
j_call: TRBJ1-2
v_call: TRBV9
cdr3_aa: CASSVGADYGYTF
cdr3_nt: TGTGCCAGCAGCGTAGGGGCAGATTATGGCTACACCTTC

d_call: -
j_call: TRBJ1-2
v_call: TRBV4-1
cdr3_aa: CASRDRQLNYGYTF
cdr3_nt: TGCGCCAGCAGAGACCGACAGCTTAACTATGGCTACACCTTC

d_call: -
j_call: TRBJ1-2
v_call: TRBV12-2
cdr3_aa: CASRLRRVFDGYTF
cdr3_nt: TGTGCAAGTCGCCTCCGCAGGGTTTTTGATGGCTACACCTTC

d_call: -
j_call: TRBJ1-4
v_call: TRBV4-2
cdr3_aa: CASSQSTTNEKLFF
cdr3_nt: TGTGCCAGCAGCCAGTCTACAACTAATGAAAAACTGTTTTTT

d_call: -
j_call: TRBJ1-1
v_call: TRBV6-5
cdr3_aa: CASTPPGGRAFF
cdr3_nt: TGTGCCAGCACCCCGCCGGGAGGTCGCGCTTTCTTT

d_call: -
j_call: TRBJ2-5
v_call: TRBV18
cdr3_aa: CASSPTATQETQYF
cdr3_nt: TGTGCCAGCTCACCGACAGCGACCCAAGAGACCCAGTACTTC

d_call: -
j_call: TRBJ2-7
v_call: TRBV6-6
cdr3_aa: CASSYSGVGYEQYF
cdr3_nt: TGTGCCAGCAGTTACTCGGGAGTGGGCTACGAGCAGTACTTC

d_call: -
j_call: TRBJ2-1
v_call: TRBV6-5
cdr3_aa: CASSRGTYNEQFF
cdr3_nt: TGTGCCAGCAGCCGTGGCACCTACAATGAGCAGTTCTTC

d_call: TRBD2
j_call: TRBJ2-1
v_call: TRBV6-6
cdr3_aa: CASSTLAGGDNEQFF
cdr3_nt: TGTGCCAGCAGTACGCTAGCGGGAGGGGACAATGAGCAGTTCTTC

d_call: -
j_call: TRBJ2-1
v_call: TRBV4-3
cdr3_aa: CASSQTRRLSSYNEQFF
cdr3_nt: TGCGCCAGCAGCCAGACGCGGAGGCTGAGCTCCTACAATGAGCAGTTCTTC

d_call: -
j_call: TRBJ2-1
v_call: TRBV9
cdr3_aa: CASSVEVGGGRTSDNEQFF
cdr3_nt: TGTGCCAGCAGCGTAGAGGTAGGGGGCGGGAGGACTTCCGACAATGAGCAGTTCTTC

d_call: -
j_call: TRBJ1-1
v_call: TRBV7-9
cdr3_aa: CASSLDLGGNTEAFF
cdr3_nt: TGTGCCAGCAGCTTAGATCTGGGGGGTAACACTGAAGCTTTCTTT

d_call: -
j_call: TRBJ1-2
v_call: TRBV30
cdr3_aa: CAWSVGVGGYTF
cdr3_nt: TGTGCCTGGAGTGTAGGGGTGGGTGGCTACACCTTC

d_call: TRBD2
j_call: TRBJ2-1
v_call: TRBV5-7
cdr3_aa: CASSFGTSGRPPSYNEQFF
cdr3_nt: TGTGCCAGCAGCTTCGGGACTAGCGGGAGGCCCCCCTCCTACAATGAGCAGTTCTTC

d_call: TRBD1
j_call: TRBJ1-2
v_call: TRBV19
cdr3_aa: CASRGTGGASGYTF
cdr3_nt: TGTGCCAGTAGAGGGACAGGGGGCGCGAGCGGCTACACCTTC

d_call: -
j_call: TRBJ2-5
v_call: TRBV29-1
cdr3_aa: CSVGQENQYF
cdr3_nt: TGCAGCGTGGGGCAAGAGAACCAGTACTTC

d_call: -
j_call: TRBJ1-2
v_call: TRBV7-2
cdr3_aa: CASSLVDRIGGYGYTF
cdr3_nt: TGTGCCAGCAGCTTAGTAGACAGGATCGGCGGCTATGGCTACACCTTC

d_call: TRBD2
j_call: TRBJ2-1
v_call: TRBV4-2
cdr3_aa: CASSQDGGTSGRAYEQFF
cdr3_nt: TGTGCCAGCAGCCAAGATGGAGGGACTAGCGGGAGGGCCTACGAGCAGTTCTTC

d_call: TRBD1
j_call: TRBJ1-1
v_call: TRBV7-8
cdr3_aa: CASSLRDRGTEAFF
cdr3_nt: TGTGCCAGCAGCCTCCGGGACAGGGGGACTGAAGCTTTCTTT

d_call: -
j_call: TRBJ1-6
v_call: TRBV4-1
cdr3_aa: CASRTGRSYNSPLHF
cdr3_nt: TGCGCCAGCAGGACAGGCCGCTCCTATAATTCACCCCTCCACTTT

d_call: TRBD2
j_call: TRBJ2-1
v_call: TRBV5-1
cdr3_aa: CASSYNSGAIQEQFF
cdr3_nt: TGCGCCAGCAGCTATAATAGCGGGGCTATTCAGGAGCAGTTCTTC

d_call: TRBD2
j_call: TRBJ2-5
v_call: TRBV9
cdr3_aa: CASSVGLAGGETQYF
cdr3_nt: TGTGCCAGCAGCGTAGGCCTAGCGGGAGGAGAGACCCAGTACTTC

d_call: TRBD1
j_call: TRBJ1-1
v_call: TRBV25-1
cdr3_aa: CASSEGQGDTEAFF
cdr3_nt: TGTGCCAGCAGTGAGGGACAGGGCGACACTGAAGCTTTCTTT

d_call: TRBD1
j_call: TRBJ2-7
v_call: TRBV11-2
cdr3_aa: CASSRPGQGFYEQYF
cdr3_nt: TGTGCCAGCAGCCGGCCGGGACAGGGTTTTTACGAGCAGTACTTC

d_call: -
j_call: TRBJ2-5
v_call: TRBV14
cdr3_aa: CASSRTTSGQETQYF
cdr3_nt: TGTGCCAGCAGCCGAACTACCTCCGGTCAAGAGACCCAGTACTTC

d_call: -
j_call: TRBJ1-4
v_call: TRBV29-1
cdr3_aa: CSVEKRGEEEKLFF
cdr3_nt: TGCAGCGTTGAAAAGCGGGGCGAGGAGGAAAAACTGTTTTTT

d_call: -
j_call: TRBJ1-1
v_call: TRBV28
cdr3_aa: CASFNWNTEAFF
cdr3_nt: TGTGCCAGCTTCAACTGGAACACTGAAGCTTTCTTT

d_call: -
j_call: TRBJ2-7
v_call: TRBV6-5
cdr3_aa: CASSRGGSYEQYF
cdr3_nt: TGTGCCAGCAGCCGAGGGGGCTCCTACGAGCAGTACTTC

d_call: TRBD1
j_call: TRBJ1-2
v_call: TRBV10-3
cdr3_aa: CAISSREDRVSNGYTF
cdr3_nt: TGTGCCATCAGCTCGAGGGAGGACAGGGTCTCGAATGGCTACACCTTC

d_call: TRBD1
j_call: TRBJ1-1
v_call: TRBV4-1
cdr3_aa: CASSLMFVPGGAMNTEAFF
cdr3_nt: TGCGCCAGCAGCCTTATGTTCGTGCCAGGGGGCGCGATGAACACTGAAGCTTTCTTT

d_call: TRBD2
j_call: TRBJ2-5
v_call: TRBV29-1
cdr3_aa: CSVMTSGRKTQYF
cdr3_nt: TGCAGCGTCATGACTAGCGGGAGGAAGACCCAGTACTTC

d_call: -
j_call: TRBJ1-1
v_call: TRBV27
cdr3_aa: CASSPDYLGQGNTEAFF
cdr3_nt: TGTGCCAGCAGCCCTGATTACCTGGGGCAGGGGAACACTGAAGCTTTCTTT

d_call: TRBD2
j_call: TRBJ2-1
v_call: TRBV18
cdr3_aa: CASSLDRTSGDNEQFF
cdr3_nt: TGTGCCAGCTCCTTGGACCGGACTAGCGGTGACAATGAGCAGTTCTTC

d_call: -
j_call: TRBJ1-4
v_call: TRBV30
cdr3_aa: CAWSVRAGGNEKLFF
cdr3_nt: TGTGCCTGGAGTGTACGGGCGGGAGGGAATGAAAAACTGTTTTTT

d_call: -
j_call: TRBJ2-6
v_call: TRBV4-2
cdr3_aa: CASSQESGTGANVLTF
cdr3_nt: TGTGCCAGCAGCCAAGAGTCCGGGACTGGGGCCAACGTCCTGACTTTC

d_call: TRBD1
j_call: TRBJ1-2
v_call: TRBV5-6
cdr3_aa: CASSSPAGGYGYTF
cdr3_nt: TGTGCCAGCAGCTCCCCCGCAGGGGGCTATGGCTACACCTTC

d_call: -
j_call: TRBJ2-2
v_call: TRBV9
cdr3_aa: CASSARGDTGELFF
cdr3_nt: TGTGCCAGCAGCGCCAGAGGTGACACCGGGGAGCTGTTTTTT

d_call: TRBD1
j_call: TRBJ2-7
v_call: TRBV7-8
cdr3_aa: CASTRTGQGVPLSYEQYF
cdr3_nt: TGTGCCAGCACCCGGACAGGACAGGGGGTACCCCTCTCCTACGAGCAGTACTTC

d_call: -
j_call: TRBJ1-2
v_call: TRBV5-4
cdr3_aa: CASSSDIYGYTF
cdr3_nt: TGTGCCAGCAGCTCTGACATATATGGCTACACCTTC

d_call: -
j_call: TRBJ2-7
v_call: TRBV5-1
cdr3_aa: CASSEWDKVGDEQYF
cdr3_nt: TGCGCCAGCAGCGAATGGGACAAGGTAGGCGACGAGCAGTACTTC